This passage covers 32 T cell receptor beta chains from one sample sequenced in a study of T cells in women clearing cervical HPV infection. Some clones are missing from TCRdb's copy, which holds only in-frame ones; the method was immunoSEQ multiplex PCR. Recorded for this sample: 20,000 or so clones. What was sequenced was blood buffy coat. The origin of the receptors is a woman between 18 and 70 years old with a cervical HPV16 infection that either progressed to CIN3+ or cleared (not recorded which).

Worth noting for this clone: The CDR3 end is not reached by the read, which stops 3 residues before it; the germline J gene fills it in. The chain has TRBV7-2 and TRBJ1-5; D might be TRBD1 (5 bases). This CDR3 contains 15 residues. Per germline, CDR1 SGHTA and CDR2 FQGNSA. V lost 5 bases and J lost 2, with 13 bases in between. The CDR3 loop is CASSPKGSRNQPQHF. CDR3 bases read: TGTGCCAGCAGCCCTAAGGGGAGCCGCAATCAGCCC.

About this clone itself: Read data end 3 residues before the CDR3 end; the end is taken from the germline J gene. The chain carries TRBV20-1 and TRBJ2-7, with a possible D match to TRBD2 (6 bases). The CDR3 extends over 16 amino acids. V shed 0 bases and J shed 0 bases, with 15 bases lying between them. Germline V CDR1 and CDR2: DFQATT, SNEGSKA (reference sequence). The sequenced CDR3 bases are TGCAGTGCTAGAGATGGTGTGGGGGGACTCTCCTACGAG. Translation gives CSARDGVGGLSYE. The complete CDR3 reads CSARDGVGGLSYEQYF.

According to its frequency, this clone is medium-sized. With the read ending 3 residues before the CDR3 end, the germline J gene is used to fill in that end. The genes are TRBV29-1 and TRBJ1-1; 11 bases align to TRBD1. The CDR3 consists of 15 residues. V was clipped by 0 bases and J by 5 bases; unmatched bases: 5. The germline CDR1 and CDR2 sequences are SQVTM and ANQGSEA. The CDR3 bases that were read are TGCAGCGTTGAAGATGGGACAGGGGGGGATACTGAA. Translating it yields CSVEDGTGGDTE. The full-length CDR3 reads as CSVEDGTGGDTEAFF.

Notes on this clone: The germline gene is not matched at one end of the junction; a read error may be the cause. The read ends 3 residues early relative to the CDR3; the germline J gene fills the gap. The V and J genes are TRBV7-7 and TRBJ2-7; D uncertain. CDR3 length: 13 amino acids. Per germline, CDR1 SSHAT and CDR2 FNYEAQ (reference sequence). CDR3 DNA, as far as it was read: TGTGCTAGCAGCTTTGACTTAACCCGCGAG. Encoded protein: CASSFDLTRE. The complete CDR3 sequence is CASSFDLTREQYF.

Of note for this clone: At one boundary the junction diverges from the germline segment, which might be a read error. The covered CDR3 bases are TGTGCTAGCAGCCCTTCTATGCGGGGGTCAGATACC. Translated: CASSPSMRGSDT. The full-length CDR3 reads as CASSPSMRGSDTYTF. The V and J genes are TRBV7-7 and TRBJ1-2, with D possibly being TRBD1 (5 bases). The missing CDR3 end, 3 residues past where the read stops, is filled in from the germline J gene. CDR3 size: 15 residues. CDR1 SSHAT and CDR2 FNYEAQ come from the germline V gene (reference sequence).

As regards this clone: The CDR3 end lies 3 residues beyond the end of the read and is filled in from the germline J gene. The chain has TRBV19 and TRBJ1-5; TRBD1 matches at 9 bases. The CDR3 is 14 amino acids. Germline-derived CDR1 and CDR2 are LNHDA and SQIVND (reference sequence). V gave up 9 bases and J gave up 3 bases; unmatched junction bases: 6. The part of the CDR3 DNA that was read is TGTGCCAGCAAACGACAGGGGGACAATCAGCCC. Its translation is CASKRQGDNQP. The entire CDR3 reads CASKRQGDNQPQHF.

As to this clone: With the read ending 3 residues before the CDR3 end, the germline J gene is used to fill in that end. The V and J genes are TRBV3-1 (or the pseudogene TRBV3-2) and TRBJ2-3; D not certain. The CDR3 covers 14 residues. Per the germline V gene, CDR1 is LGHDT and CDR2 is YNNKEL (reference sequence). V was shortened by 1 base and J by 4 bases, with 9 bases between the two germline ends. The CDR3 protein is CASSQVDASDTQYF. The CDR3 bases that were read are TGTGCCAGCAGCCAAGTAGATGCTTCAGATACG.

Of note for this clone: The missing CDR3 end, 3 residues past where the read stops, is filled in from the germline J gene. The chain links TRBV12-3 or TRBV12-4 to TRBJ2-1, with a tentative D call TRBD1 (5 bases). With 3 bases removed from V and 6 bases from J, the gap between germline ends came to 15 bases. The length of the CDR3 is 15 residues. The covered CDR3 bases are TGTGCCAGCAGTTTTGTCTCCAGGGCCCGCAATGAG. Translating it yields CASSFVSRARNE. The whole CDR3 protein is CASSFVSRARNEQFF.

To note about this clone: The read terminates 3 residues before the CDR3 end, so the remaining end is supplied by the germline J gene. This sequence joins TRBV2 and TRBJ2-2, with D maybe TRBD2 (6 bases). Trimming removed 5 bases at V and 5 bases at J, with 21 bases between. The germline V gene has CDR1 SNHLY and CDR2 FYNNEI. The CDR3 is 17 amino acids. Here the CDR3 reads CASSRYLGVRGTGELFF. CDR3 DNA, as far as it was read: TGTGCCAGCAGTCGTTATCTGGGAGTCCGGGGGACCGGGGAG.

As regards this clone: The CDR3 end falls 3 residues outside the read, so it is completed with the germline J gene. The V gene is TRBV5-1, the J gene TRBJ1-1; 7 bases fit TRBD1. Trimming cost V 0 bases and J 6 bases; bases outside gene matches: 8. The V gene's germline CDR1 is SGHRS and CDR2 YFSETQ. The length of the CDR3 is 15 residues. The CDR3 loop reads CASSLEAGGSSEAFF. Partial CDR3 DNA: TGCGCCAGCAGCTTGGAGGCAGGGGGTAGTTCTGAA.

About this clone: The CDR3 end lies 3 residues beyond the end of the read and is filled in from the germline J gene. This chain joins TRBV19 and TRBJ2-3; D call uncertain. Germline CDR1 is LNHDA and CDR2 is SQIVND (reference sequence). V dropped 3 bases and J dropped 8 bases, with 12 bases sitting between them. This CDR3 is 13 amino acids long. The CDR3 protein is CASSILKTSTQYF. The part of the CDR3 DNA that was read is TGTGCCAGTAGTATTCTGAAGACAAGTACG.

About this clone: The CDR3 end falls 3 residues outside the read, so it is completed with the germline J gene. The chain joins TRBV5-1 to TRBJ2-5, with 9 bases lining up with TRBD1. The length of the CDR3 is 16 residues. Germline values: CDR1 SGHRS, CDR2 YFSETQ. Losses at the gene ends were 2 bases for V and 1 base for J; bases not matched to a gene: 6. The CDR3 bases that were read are TGCGCCAGCAGCTTTACAGGGGGCGGACGCCAAGAGACC. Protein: CASSFTGGGRQET. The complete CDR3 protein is CASSFTGGGRQETQYF. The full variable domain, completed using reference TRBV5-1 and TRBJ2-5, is KAGVTQTPRYLIKTRGQQVTLSCSPISGHRSVSWYQQTPGQGLQFLFEYFSETQRNKGNFPGRFSGRQFSNSRSEMNVSTLELGDSALYLCASSFTGGGRQETQYFGPGTRLLVL.

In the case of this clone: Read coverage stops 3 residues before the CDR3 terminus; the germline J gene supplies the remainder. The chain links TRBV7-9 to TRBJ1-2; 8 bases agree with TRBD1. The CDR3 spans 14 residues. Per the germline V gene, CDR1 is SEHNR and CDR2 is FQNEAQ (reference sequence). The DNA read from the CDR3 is TGTGCCAGCAGCCCCCAGGACAGGGTCTACGAC. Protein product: CASSPQDRVYD. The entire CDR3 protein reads CASSPQDRVYDYTF.

The part of the CDR3 DNA that was read is TGTGCCAGCAGCTTAGGAGGGGGACAGGGGGAGACC. Its translation: CASSLGGGQGET. The full CDR3 is CASSLGGGQGETQYF. The chain has TRBV7-2 and TRBJ2-5, with 10 bases aligning to TRBD1. The CDR3 goes on 3 residues after the read ends, and that part is filled in from the germline J gene. Germline CDR1 is SGHTA and CDR2 is FQGNSA. The junction had 4 bases not matched to a gene; V was cut back by 1 base and J by 5 bases. The CDR3 length is 15 residues. Full variable domain (missing parts from reference TRBV7-2 and TRBJ2-5): GAGVSQSPSNKVTEKGKDVELRCDPISGHTALYWYRQSLGQGLEFLIYFQGNSAPDKSGLPSDRFSAERTGGSVSTLTIQRTQQEDSAVYLCASSLGGGQGETQYFGPGTRLLVL.

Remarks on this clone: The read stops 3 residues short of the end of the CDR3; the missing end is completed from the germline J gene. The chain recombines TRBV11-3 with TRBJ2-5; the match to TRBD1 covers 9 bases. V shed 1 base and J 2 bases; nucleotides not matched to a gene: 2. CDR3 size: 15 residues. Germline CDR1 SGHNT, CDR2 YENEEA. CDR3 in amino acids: CASSLGTGVQETQYF. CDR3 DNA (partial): TGTGCCAGCAGCTTAGGGACAGGGGTTCAAGAGACC.

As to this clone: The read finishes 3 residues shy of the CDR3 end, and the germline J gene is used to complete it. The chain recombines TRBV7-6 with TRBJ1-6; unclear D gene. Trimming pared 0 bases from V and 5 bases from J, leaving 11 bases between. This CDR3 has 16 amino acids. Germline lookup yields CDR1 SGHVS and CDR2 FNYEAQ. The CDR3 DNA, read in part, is TGTGCCAGCAGCTTAGCGGAAGGGCGAGATAATTCACCC. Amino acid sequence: CASSLAEGRDNSP. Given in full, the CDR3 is CASSLAEGRDNSPLHF.

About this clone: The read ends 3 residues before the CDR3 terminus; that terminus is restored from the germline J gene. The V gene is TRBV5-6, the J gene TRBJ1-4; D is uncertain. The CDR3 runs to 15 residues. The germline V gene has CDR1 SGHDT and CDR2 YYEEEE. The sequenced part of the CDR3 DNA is TGTGCCAGCAGCTTGTTTGGTAGGGTAAATTCACCA. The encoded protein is CASSLFGRVNSP. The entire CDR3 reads CASSLFGRVNSPLFF.

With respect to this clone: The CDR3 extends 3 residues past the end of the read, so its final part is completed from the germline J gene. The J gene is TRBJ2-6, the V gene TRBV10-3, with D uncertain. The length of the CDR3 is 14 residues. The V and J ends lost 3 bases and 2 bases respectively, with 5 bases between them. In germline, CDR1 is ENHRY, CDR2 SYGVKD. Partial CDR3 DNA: TGTGCCATCAGTGACTTTACTGGGGCCAACGTC. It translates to CAISDFTGANV. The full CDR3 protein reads CAISDFTGANVLTF.

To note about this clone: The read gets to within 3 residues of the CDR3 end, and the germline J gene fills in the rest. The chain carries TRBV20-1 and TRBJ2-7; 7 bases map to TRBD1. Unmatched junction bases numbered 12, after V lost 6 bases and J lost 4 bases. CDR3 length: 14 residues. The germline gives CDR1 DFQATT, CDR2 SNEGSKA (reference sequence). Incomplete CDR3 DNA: TGCAGTGCCTATCCGACAGGGAAACCATACGAG. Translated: CSAYPTGKPYE. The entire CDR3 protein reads CSAYPTGKPYEQYF.

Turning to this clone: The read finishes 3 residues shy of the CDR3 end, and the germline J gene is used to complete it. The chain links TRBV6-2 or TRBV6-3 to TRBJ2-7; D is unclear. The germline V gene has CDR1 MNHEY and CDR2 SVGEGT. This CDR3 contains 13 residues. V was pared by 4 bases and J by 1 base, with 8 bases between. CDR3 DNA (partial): TGTGCCAGCAGTTGGGCCAGGTCCTACGAG. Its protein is CASSWARSYE. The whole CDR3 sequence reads CASSWARSYEQYF.

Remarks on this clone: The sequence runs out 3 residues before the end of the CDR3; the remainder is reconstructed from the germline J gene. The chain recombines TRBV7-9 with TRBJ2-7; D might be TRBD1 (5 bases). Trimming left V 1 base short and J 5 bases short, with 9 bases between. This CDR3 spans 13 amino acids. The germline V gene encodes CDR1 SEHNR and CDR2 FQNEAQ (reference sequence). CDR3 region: CASSLGVGDEQYF. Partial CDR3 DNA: TGTGCCAGCAGCTTAGGGGTAGGGGACGAG.

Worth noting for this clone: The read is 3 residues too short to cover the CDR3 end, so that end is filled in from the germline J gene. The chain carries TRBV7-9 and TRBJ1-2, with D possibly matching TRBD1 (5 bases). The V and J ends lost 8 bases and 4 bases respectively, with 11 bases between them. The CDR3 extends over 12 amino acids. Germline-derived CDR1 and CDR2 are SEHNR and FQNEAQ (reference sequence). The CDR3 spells CASEGPAYGYTF. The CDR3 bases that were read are TGTGCCAGCGAGGGGCCGGCCTATGGC.

The sequenced part of the CDR3 DNA is TGTGCCAGCAGCCCTCGAAGGAGGGGCGGGAACACTGAA. Translating it yields CASSPRRRGGNTE. The CDR3 in full is CASSPRRRGGNTEAFF. This rearrangement joins TRBV28 to TRBJ1-1, with TRBD1 as a possible D gene (5 bases). The read halts 3 residues ahead of the CDR3 end, with the missing end drawn from the germline J gene. This CDR3 has 16 amino acids. Germline CDR1 reads MDHEN; CDR2 reads SYDVKM. V gave up 6 bases and J gave up 1 base, with 18 bases separating them. Full variable domain (missing parts from reference TRBV28 and TRBJ1-1): DVKVTQSSRYLVKRTGEKVFLECVQDMDHENMFWYRQDPGLGLRLIYFSYDVKMKEKGDIPEGYSVSREKKERFSLILESASTNQTSMYLCASSPRRRGGNTEAFFGQGTRLTVV.

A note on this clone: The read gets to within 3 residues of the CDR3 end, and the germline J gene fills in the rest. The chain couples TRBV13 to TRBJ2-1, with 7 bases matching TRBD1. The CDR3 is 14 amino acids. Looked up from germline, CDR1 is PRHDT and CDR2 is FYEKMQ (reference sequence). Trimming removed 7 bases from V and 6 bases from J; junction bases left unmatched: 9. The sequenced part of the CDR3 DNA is TGTGCCAGCAACTTGGACAGGCATCGCAATGAG. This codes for CASNLDRHRNE. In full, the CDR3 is CASNLDRHRNEQFF.

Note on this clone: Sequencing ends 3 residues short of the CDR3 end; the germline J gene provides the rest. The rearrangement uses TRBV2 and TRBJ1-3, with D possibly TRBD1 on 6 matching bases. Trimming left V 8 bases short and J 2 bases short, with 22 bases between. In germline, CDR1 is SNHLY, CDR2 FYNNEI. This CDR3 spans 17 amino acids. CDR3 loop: CASRQVGAGEAGNTIYF. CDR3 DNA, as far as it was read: TGTGCCAGCCGACAAGTAGGGGCAGGGGAGGCTGGAAACACC.

The sequenced part of the CDR3 DNA is TGTGCCAGTAGTATCGCGGGGGGCCTTTACAATGAG. Its translation is CASSIAGGLYNE. The full CDR3 reads CASSIAGGLYNEQFF. This sequence joins TRBV19 and TRBJ2-1, with 8 bases matching TRBD2. Coverage ceases 3 residues before the CDR3 finishes, and the germline J gene fills in the end. The trim removed 3 bases at V and 4 bases at J, leaving 5 bases unmatched. The CDR3 is made up of 15 amino acids. Per the germline V gene, CDR1 is LNHDA and CDR2 is SQIVND (reference sequence).

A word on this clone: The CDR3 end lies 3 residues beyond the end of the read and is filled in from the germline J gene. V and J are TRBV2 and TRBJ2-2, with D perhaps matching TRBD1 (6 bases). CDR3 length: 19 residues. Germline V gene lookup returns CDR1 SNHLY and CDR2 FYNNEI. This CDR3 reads CASSEARRGLSSTNEKLFF. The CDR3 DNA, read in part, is TGTGCCAGCAGTGAAGCGCGCAGGGGCCTTTCATCAACTAATGAAAAG.

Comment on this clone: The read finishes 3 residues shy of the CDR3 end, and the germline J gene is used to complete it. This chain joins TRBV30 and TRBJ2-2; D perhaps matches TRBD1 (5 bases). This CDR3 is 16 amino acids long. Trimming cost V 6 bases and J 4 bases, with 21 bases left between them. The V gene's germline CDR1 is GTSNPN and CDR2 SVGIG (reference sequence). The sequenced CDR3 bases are TGTGCCTGTCCACCACCTTCTCAGGGTAGCACCGGGGAG. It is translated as CACPPPSQGSTGE. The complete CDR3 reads CACPPPSQGSTGELFF.

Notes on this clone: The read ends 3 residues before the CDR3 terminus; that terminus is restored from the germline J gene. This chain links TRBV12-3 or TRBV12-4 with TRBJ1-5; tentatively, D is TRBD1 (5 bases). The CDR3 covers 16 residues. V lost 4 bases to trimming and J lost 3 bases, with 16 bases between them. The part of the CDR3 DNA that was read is TGTGCCAGCAGTTGGAGCAGGGAATTTCCCAATCAGCCC. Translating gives CASSWSREFPNQP. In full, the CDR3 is CASSWSREFPNQPQHF.

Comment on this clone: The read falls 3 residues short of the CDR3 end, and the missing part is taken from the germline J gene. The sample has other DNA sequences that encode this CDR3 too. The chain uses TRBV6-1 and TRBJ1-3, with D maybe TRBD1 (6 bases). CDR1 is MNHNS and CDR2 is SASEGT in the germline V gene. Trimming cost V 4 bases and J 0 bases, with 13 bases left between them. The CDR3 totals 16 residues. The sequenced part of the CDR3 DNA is TGTGCCAGCAGTGTACAGACAGGAAACTCTGGAAACACC. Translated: CASSVQTGNSGNT. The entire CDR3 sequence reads CASSVQTGNSGNTIYF.

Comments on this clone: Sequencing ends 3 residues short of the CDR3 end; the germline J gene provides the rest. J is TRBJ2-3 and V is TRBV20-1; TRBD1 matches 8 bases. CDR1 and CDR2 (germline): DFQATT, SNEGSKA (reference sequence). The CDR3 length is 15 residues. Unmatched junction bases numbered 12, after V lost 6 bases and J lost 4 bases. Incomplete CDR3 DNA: TGCAGTGCGATAGATCAGGGGGCTTGGGCAGATACG. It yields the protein CSAIDQGAWADT. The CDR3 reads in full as CSAIDQGAWADTQYF.

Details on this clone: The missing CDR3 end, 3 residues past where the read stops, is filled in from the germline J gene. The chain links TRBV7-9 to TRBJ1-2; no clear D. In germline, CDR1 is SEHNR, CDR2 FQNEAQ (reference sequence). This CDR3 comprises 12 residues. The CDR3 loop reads CASSPSGDDYTF. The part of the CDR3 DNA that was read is TGTGCCAGCAGCCCCAGCGGAGACGAC. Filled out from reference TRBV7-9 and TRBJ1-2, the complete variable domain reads DTGVSQNPRHKITKRGQNVTFRCDPISEHNRLYWYRQTLGQGPEFLTYFQNEAQLEKSRLLSDRFSAERPKGSFSTLEIQRTEQGDSAMYLCASSPSGDDYTFGSGTRLTVV.